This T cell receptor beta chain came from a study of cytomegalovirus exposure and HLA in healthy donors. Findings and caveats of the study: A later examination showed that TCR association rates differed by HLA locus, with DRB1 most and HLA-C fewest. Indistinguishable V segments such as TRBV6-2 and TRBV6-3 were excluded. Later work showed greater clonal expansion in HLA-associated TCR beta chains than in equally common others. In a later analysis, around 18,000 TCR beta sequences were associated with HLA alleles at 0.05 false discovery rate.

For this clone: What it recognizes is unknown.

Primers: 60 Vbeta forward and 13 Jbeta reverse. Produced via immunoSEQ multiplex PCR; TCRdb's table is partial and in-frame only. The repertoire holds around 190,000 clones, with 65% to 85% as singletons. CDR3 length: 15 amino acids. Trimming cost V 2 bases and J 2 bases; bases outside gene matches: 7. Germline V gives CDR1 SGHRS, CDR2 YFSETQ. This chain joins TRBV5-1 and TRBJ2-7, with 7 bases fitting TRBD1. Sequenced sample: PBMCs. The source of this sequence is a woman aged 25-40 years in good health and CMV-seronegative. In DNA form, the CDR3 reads TGCGCCAGCAGCTTAACAGGGGATAGGACCTACGAGCAGTACTTC. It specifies CASSLTGDRTYEQYF.